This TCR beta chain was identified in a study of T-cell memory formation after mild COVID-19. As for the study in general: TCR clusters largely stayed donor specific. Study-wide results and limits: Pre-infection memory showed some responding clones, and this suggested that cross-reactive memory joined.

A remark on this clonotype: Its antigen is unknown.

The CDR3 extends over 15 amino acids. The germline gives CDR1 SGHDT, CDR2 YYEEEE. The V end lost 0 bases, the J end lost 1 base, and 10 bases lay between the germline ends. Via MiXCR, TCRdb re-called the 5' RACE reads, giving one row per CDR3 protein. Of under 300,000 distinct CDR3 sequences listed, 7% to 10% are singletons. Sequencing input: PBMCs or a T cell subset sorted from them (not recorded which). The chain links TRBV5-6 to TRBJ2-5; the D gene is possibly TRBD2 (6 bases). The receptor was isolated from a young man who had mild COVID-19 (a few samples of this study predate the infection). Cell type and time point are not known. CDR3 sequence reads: CASSLGRGSQETQYF. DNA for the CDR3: TGTGCCAGCAGCTTGGGGCGGGGAAGCCAAGAGACCCAGTACTTC.